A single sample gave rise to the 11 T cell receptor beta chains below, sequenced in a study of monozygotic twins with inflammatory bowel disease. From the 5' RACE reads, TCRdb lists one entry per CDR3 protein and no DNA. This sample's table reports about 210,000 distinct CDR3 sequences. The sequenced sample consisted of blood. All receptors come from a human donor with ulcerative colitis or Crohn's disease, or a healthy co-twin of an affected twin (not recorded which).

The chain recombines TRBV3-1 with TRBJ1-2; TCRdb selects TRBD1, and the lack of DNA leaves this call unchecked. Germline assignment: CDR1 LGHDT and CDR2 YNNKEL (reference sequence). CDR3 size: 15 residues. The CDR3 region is CASSQLRTGVSGYTF. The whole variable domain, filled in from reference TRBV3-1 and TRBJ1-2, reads DTAVSQTPKYLVTQMGNDKSIKCEQNLGHDTMYWYKQDSKKFLKIMFSYNNKELIINETVPNRFSPKSPDKAHLNLHINSLELGDSAVYFCASSQLRTGVSGYTFGSGTRLTVV.

The CDR3 loop is CASRGTGRGYEQYF. The V gene is TRBV12-3 or TRBV12-4, the J gene TRBJ2-7; the TRBD1 assignment by TCRdb is unverifiable without DNA. The CDR3 totals 14 residues.

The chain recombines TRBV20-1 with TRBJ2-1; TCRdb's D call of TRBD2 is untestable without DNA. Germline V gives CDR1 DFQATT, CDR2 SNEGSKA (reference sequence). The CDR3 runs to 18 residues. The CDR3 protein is CSAPRTSGGQSSYNEQFF.

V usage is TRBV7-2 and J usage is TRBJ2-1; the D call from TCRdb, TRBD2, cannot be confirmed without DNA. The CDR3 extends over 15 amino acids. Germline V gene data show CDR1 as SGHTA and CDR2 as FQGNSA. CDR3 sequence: CASSQGTGLVGEQFF.

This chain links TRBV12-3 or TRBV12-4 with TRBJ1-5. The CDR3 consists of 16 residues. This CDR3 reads CASKRDASGSNQPQHF.

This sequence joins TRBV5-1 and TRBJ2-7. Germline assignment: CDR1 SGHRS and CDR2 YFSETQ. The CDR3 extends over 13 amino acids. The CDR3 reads CASRLVSVDEQYF. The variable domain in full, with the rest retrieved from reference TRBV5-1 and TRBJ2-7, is KAGVTQTPRYLIKTRGQQVTLSCSPISGHRSVSWYQQTPGQGLQFLFEYFSETQRNKGNFPGRFSGRQFSNSRSEMNVSTLELGDSALYLCASRLVSVDEQYFGPGTRLTVT.

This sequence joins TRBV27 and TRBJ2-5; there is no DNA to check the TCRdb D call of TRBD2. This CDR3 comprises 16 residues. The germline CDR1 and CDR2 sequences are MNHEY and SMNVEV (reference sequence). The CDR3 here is CASSRIQTGEGETQYF.

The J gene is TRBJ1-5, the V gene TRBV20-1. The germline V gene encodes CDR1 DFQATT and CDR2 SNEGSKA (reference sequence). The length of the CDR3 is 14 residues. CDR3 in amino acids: CSARDSQGNQPQHF.

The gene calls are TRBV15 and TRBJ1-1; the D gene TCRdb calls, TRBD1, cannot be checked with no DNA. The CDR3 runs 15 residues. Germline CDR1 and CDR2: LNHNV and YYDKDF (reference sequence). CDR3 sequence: CATSIRRGGNTEAFF.

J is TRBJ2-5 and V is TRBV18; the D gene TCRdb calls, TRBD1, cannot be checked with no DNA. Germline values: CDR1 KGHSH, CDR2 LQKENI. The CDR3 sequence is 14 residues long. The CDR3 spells CASSPGRKQETQYF.

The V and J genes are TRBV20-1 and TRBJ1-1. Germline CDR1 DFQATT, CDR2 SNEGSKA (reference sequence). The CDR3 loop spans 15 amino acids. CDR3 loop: CSARAAEGYGTEAFF.